The 24 T cell receptor beta chains in this list originate from one sample, sequenced in a study of blood T cell repertoires in COVID-19. Only in-frame clones appear in the TCRdb table, and some are missing; sequencing was by immunoSEQ multiplex PCR. The sample includes roughly 280,000 clones, about 85% of them seen just once. The specimen was peripheral blood. The receptors shown here come from a man aged 55 to 70 with acute or convalescent COVID-19.

This rearrangement joins TRBV5-6 to TRBJ1-1, with D maybe TRBD1 (5 bases). The CDR3 runs 11 residues. Per germline, CDR1 SGHDT and CDR2 YYEEEE. The V gene lost 5 bases and the J gene lost 7 bases, with 9 bases spanning the gap. The CDR3 DNA reads as TGTGCCAGCAGTGGGGGGTTTGAAGCTTTCTTT. This codes for CASSGGFEAFF. Based on the CDR3 plus reference TRBV5-6 and TRBJ1-1, the full variable domain is DAGVTQSPTHLIKTRGQQVTLRCSPKSGHDTVSWYQQALGQGPQFIFQYYEEEERQRGNFPDRFSGHQFPNYSSELNVNALLLGDSALYLCASSGGFEAFFGQGTRLTVV.

This chain connects TRBV18 to TRBJ2-7, with 7 bases matching TRBD1. Germline V gene data show CDR1 as KGHSH and CDR2 as LQKENI. CDR3 size: 14 residues. V lost 2 bases and J lost 6; bases outside the gene matches: 7. CDR3 DNA sequence: TGTGCCAGCTCACCAGGGACAGCGAAAGGCGAGCAGTACTTC. Its protein is CASSPGTAKGEQYF.

The chain joins TRBV6-5 to TRBJ2-5; no definite D call. The germline CDR1 and CDR2 sequences are MNHEY and SVGAGI. The V end was cut by 7 bases, the J end by 0 bases, with 12 bases between. The CDR3 is 14 amino acids. CDR3 residues: CASMVTTNQETQYF. The CDR3 nucleotides are TGTGCCAGCATGGTTACTACAAACCAAGAGACCCAGTACTTC.

V usage is TRBV3-1 (or the pseudogene TRBV3-2) and J usage is TRBJ1-5, with 9 positions matching TRBD1. The V gene's germline CDR1 is LGHDT and CDR2 YNNKEL (reference sequence). The junction had 7 bases not matched to a gene; V was cut back by 6 bases and J by 7 bases. The CDR3 is 14 residues long. The CDR3 loop is CASSQQGARQPQHF. The CDR3 coding sequence is TGTGCCAGCAGTCAACAGGGGGCTCGCCAGCCCCAGCATTTT.

The chain is built from TRBV13 and TRBJ1-1, with TRBD1 as a possible D gene (6 bases). The V end was cut by 3 bases, the J end by 1 base, with 9 bases between. This CDR3 comprises 14 residues. Per the germline V gene, CDR1 is PRHDT and CDR2 is FYEKMQ (reference sequence). The CDR3 DNA follows: TGTGCCAGCAGCTTCGGGGGGCAGAACACTGAAGCTTTCTTT. This codes for CASSFGGQNTEAFF.

The rearrangement links TRBV27 to TRBJ1-2; 8 positions agree with TRBD1. Germline-derived CDR1 and CDR2 are MNHEY and SMNVEV (reference sequence). CDR3 length equals 13 residues. The trim removed 6 bases at V and 2 bases at J, leaving 2 bases unmatched. CDR3 in amino acids: CASSPGGNYGYTF. DNA of the CDR3: TGTGCCAGCAGCCCAGGGGGCAACTATGGCTACACCTTC.

The chain recombines TRBV11-2 with TRBJ1-6, with D possibly matching TRBD1 (6 bases). CDR3 length equals 15 residues. Germline V lookup: CDR1 SGHAT, CDR2 FQNNGV. V was cut by 2 bases and J by 7 bases, with 12 bases left in between. The CDR3 sequence is CASSLYEGGNSPLHF. The CDR3 nucleotides are TGTGCCAGCAGCTTATATGAGGGGGGGAATTCACCCCTCCACTTT.

This chain joins TRBV28 and TRBJ2-4; 10 bases match TRBD2. Germline trimming cut 2 bases from V and 11 bases from J; bases unmatched to any gene: 6. CDR1 is MDHEN, CDR2 SYDVKM, per germline. CDR3 length: 14 amino acids. The CDR3 region has the DNA TGTGCCAGCAGTTTAGAACTAGCGGGAAGATTTCAGTACTTC. Translation: CASSLELAGRFQYF.

In its sample, this clone was seen a few times. V is TRBV12-3 or TRBV12-4 and J is TRBJ1-4; weak D call: TRBD1 (6 bases). The CDR3 contains 13 residues. Trimming took off 0 bases at V and 11 bases at J, with 10 bases between the two ends. The CDR3 loop is CASSLAGANKLFF. CDR3 nucleotide sequence: TGTGCCAGCAGTTTAGCGGGGGCGAATAAACTGTTTTTT.

This chain connects TRBV7-6 to TRBJ2-7; tentative D call: TRBD2 (6 bases). Germline V gives CDR1 SGHVS, CDR2 FNYEAQ. Trimming stripped 2 bases from V and 3 bases from J, with 11 bases between. This CDR3 region has 14 residues. CDR3 DNA sequence: TGTGCCAGCAGCTTATTAGCAGCGGGCTACGAGCAGTACTTC. It is translated as CASSLLAAGYEQYF.

This chain connects TRBV4-2 to TRBJ1-4; TRBD1 matches at 9 bases. Unmatched junction bases numbered 6, after V lost 8 bases and J lost 5 bases. This CDR3 is 14 amino acids long. Germline assignment: CDR1 LGHNA and CDR2 YNFKEQ. CDR3 DNA sequence: TGTGCCAGCGGCGGACAGGGGAGAAATGAAAAACTGTTTTTT. Encoded protein: CASGGQGRNEKLFF.

The J gene is TRBJ2-7, the V gene TRBV7-9, with D possibly matching TRBD1 (5 bases). The CDR3 has 16 residues. Trimming left V 2 bases short and J 5 bases short, with 19 bases between. Germline CDR1 SEHNR, CDR2 FQNEAQ (reference sequence). The CDR3 bases are TGTGCCAGCAGCTTAATGGATGAAGACAGCCCCCACGAGCAGTACTTC. Protein sequence: CASSLMDEDSPHEQYF. Based on the CDR3 plus reference TRBV7-9 and TRBJ2-7, the full variable domain is DTGVSQNPRHKITKRGQNVTFRCDPISEHNRLYWYRQTLGQGPEFLTYFQNEAQLEKSRLLSDRFSAERPKGSFSTLEIQRTEQGDSAMYLCASSLMDEDSPHEQYFGPGTRLTVT.

The V call is TRBV6-2 or TRBV6-3, the J call TRBJ1-3; 7 bases fit TRBD1. The ends lost 2 bases at V and 0 bases at J; junction bases unmatched: 4. This CDR3 is 16 amino acids long. Germline CDR1 is MNHEY and CDR2 is SVGEGT. The CDR3 is CASSYGTAFSGNTIYF. CDR3 in DNA: TGTGCCAGCAGTTACGGGACAGCCTTCTCTGGAAACACCATATATTTT.

In its sample, this clone was seen once. V usage is TRBV5-5 and J usage is TRBJ1-3; D is undetermined. Between the trimmed V and J ends, which lost 1 base and 0 bases, there was a span of 8 bases. Per germline, CDR1 SGHKS and CDR2 YYEKEE (reference sequence). The CDR3 sequence is 15 residues long. The CDR3 protein is CASSLIQFSGNTIYF. The CDR3 DNA follows: TGTGCCAGCAGCTTGATCCAGTTCTCTGGAAACACCATATATTTT.

J is TRBJ1-2 and V is TRBV19; weak D call: TRBD1 (5 bases). Germline CDR1 LNHDA, CDR2 SQIVND (reference sequence). Trimming removed 0 bases at V and 3 bases at J, with 11 bases between. This CDR3 spans 15 amino acids. The CDR3 bases are TGTGCCAGTAGTATAGATCGAGGCAGGGACTATGGCTACACCTTC. This codes for CASSIDRGRDYGYTF.

As to this clone: The sample contains more than one DNA sequence encoding this CDR3. CDR3 coding DNA: TGTGCCAGCAGCTTAGATTCGTCCTACGAGCAGTACTTC. The encoded protein is CASSLDSSYEQYF. This chain links TRBV7-9 with TRBJ2-7; the D is unclear. Germline V CDR1 and CDR2: SEHNR, FQNEAQ (reference sequence). V lost 1 base, J lost 1 base, and 5 bases lay in between. This CDR3 spans 13 amino acids.

The chain couples TRBV25-1 to TRBJ2-3; weak D call: TRBD1 (6 bases). V was cut by 6 bases and J by 4 bases, with 17 bases left in between. This CDR3 has 15 amino acids. CDR1 and CDR2 (germline): MGHDK, SYGVNS. The CDR3 loop reads CASSHLRGSSDTQYF. The CDR3 DNA reads as TGTGCCAGCAGCCACCTCAGGGGTTCCTCAGATACGCAGTATTTT.

This clone showed up just once. The chain uses TRBV19 and TRBJ2-3; D remains ambiguous. V lost 3 bases to trimming and J lost 2 bases, with 9 bases between them. Germline loops: CDR1 LNHDA, CDR2 SQIVND (reference sequence). This CDR3 has 14 amino acids. CDR3 nucleotide sequence: TGTGCCAGTAGTATTGGGCAGTACACAGATACGCAGTATTTT. This gives the protein CASSIGQYTDTQYF. Full variable domain (outside the CDR3, taken from reference TRBV19 and TRBJ2-3): DGGITQSPKYLFRKEGQNVTLSCEQNLNHDAMYWYRQDPGQGLRLIYYSQIVNDFQKGDIAEGYSVSREKKESFPLTVTSAQKNPTAFYLCASSIGQYTDTQYFGPGTRLTVL.

This clone was picked up a small number of times. The chain uses TRBV2 and TRBJ1-1, with 7 positions matching TRBD1. Germline CDR1 is SNHLY and CDR2 is FYNNEI. V lost 4 bases, J lost 0 bases, and 2 bases stayed unmatched. The CDR3 has 14 residues. CDR3 region: CASSGGQLNTEAFF. CDR3 coding DNA: TGTGCCAGCAGTGGGGGACAGCTGAACACTGAAGCTTTCTTT.

This rearrangement joins TRBV19 to TRBJ2-2; TRBD1 might be the D (5 bases). V was shortened by 3 bases and J by 3 bases, with 17 bases between the two germline ends. Germline CDR1 is LNHDA and CDR2 is SQIVND (reference sequence). The CDR3 covers 17 residues. CDR3 DNA: TGTGCCAGTAGTATGGTGGGGCACCCGAGTGACACCGGGGAGCTGTTTTTT. The encoded protein is CASSMVGHPSDTGELFF.

This chain uses TRBV7-3 with TRBJ1-1; D unresolved. Between the trimmed V and J ends, which lost 3 bases and 1 base, there was a span of 6 bases. Germline V gene sequence: CDR1 SGHTA, CDR2 FQGTGA. CDR3 length: 13 residues. CDR3 bases: TGTGCCAGCAGCTTCACAAAGAACACTGAAGCTTTCTTT. Its protein product is CASSFTKNTEAFF.

The rearrangement links TRBV19 to TRBJ1-4; a possible D gene is TRBD1 (5 bases). The CDR3 is 14 amino acids. V lost 5 bases to trimming and J lost 4 bases, with 11 bases between them. Germline V CDR1 and CDR2: LNHDA, SQIVND (reference sequence). The CDR3 sequence is CASSGGTDNEKLFF. In DNA form, the CDR3 reads TGTGCCAGTAGTGGAGGGACCGATAATGAAAAACTGTTTTTT.

The chain links TRBV19 to TRBJ1-1, with 7 bases identical to TRBD1. The ends lost 8 bases at V and 4 bases at J; junction bases unmatched: 10. The germline V gene has CDR1 LNHDA and CDR2 SQIVND (reference sequence). The CDR3 sequence is 14 residues long. The CDR3 nucleotides are TGTGCCAGTCAGTCGTGGGCAGGGGGCACTGAAGCTTTCTTT. Translation gives CASQSWAGGTEAFF.

V gene TRBV24-1 combines with J gene TRBJ1-5, with no clear D. There are 14 residues in the CDR3. The V gene's germline CDR1 is KGHDR and CDR2 SFDVKD. V was pared by 2 bases and J by 5 bases, with 9 bases between. The CDR3 is CATSDSRGDQPQHF. The DNA of the CDR3 is TGTGCCACCAGTGATTCGCGGGGTGATCAGCCCCAGCATTTT.